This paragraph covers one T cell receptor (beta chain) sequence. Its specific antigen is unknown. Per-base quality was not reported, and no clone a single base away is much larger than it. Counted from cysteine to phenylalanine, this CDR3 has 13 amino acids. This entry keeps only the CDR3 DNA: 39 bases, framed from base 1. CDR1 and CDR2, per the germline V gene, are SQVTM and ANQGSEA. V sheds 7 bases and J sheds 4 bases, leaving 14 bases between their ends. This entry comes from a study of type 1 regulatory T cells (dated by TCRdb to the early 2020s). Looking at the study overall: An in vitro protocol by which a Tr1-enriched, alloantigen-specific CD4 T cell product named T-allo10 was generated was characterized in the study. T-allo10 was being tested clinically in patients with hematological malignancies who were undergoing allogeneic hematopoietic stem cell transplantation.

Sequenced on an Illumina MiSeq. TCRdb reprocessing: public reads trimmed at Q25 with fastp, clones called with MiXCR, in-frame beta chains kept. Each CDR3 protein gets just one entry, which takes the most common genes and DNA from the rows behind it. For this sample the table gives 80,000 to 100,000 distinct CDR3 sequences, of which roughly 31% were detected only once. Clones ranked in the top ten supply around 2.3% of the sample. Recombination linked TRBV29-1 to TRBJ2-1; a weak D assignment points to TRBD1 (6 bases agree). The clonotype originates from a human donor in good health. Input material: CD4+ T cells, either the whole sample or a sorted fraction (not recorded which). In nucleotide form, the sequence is TGCAGCGCAGCCGGGACACAGTACAATGAGCAGTTCTTC. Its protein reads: CSAAGTQYNEQFF.